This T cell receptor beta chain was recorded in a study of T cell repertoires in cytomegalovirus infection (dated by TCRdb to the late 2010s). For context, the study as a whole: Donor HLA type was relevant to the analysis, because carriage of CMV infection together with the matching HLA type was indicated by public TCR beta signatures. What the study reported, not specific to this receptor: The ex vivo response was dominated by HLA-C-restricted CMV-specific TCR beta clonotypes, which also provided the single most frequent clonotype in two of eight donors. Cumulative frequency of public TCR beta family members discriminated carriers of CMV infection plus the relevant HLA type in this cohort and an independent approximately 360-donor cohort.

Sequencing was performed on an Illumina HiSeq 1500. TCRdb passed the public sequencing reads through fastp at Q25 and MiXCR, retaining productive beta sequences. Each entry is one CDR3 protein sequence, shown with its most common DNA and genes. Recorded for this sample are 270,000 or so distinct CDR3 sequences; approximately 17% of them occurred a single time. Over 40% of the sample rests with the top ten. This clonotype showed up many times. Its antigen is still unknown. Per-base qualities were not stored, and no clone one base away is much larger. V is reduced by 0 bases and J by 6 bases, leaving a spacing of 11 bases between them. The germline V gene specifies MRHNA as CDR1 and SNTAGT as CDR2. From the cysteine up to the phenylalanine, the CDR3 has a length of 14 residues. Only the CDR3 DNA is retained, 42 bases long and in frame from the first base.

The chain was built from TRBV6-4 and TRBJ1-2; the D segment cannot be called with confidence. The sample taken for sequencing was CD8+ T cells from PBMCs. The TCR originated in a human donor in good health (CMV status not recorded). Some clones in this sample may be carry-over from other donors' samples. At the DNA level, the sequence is TGTGCCAGCAGTGACTCGAAGGCAGGTCATGGCTACACCTTC. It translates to CASSDSKAGHGYTF.